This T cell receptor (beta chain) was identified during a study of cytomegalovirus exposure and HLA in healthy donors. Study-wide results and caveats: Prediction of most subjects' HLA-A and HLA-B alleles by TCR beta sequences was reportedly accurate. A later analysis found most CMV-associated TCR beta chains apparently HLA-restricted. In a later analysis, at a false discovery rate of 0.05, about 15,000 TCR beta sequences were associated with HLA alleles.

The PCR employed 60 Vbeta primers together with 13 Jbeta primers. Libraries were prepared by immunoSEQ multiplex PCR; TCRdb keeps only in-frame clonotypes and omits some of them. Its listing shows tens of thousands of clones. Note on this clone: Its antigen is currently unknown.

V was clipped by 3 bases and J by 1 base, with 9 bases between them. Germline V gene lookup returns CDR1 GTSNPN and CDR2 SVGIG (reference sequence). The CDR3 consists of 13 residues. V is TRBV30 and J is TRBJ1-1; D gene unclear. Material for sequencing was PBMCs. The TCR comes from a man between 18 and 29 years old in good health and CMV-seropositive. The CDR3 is CAWRVTANTEAFF. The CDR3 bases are TGTGCCTGGAGGGTAACAGCGAACACTGAAGCTTTCTTT.